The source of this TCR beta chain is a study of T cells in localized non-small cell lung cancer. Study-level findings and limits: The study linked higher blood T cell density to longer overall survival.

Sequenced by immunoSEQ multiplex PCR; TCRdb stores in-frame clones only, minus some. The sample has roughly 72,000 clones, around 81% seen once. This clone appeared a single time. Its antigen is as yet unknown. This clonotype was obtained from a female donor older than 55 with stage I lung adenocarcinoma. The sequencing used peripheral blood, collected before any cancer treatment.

CDR3 nucleotide sequence: TGTGCCAGCAGTTCTCCCCCTCTAGCTGGAGGGCTCTTCTACAATGAGCAGTTCTTC. Its protein product is CASSSPPLAGGLFYNEQFF. The chain has TRBV27 and TRBJ2-1; D is perhaps TRBD2 (6 bases). The CDR3 has 19 residues. Trimming pared 4 bases from V and 3 bases from J, leaving 25 bases between. CDR1 is MNHEY, CDR2 SMNVEV, per germline (reference sequence).